The source of this TCR beta chain is a study of regulatory dendritic cells for organ transplantation. General observations from the study: Memory CD8+ clonal expansion seemed more limited with regulatory than mature dendritic cells.

V was clipped by 5 bases and J by 8 bases, with 10 bases between them. This CDR3 is built from 13 residues. Germline values: CDR1 KGHSH, CDR2 LQKENI. Assay used: immunoSEQ multiplex PCR; TCRdb lists only in-frame clones, some missing. The sample yields under 30,000 clones, about 79% seen once. This clone was found a few times. The antigen remains unidentified. This clonotype was obtained from a human donor in good health. Sequences were obtained from memory CD4+ T cells from blood. Regarding subset: CD45RO+ memory T cells. This chain joins TRBV18 and TRBJ1-6, with D unclear. The CDR3 bases are TGTGCCAGCTCAAGAGAGGGAGATTCACCCCTCCACTTT. This codes for CASSREGDSPLHF.